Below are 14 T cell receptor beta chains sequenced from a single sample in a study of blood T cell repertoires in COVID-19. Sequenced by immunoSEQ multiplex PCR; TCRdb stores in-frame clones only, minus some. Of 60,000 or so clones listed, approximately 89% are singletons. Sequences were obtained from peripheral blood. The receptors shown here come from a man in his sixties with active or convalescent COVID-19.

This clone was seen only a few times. CDR3 DNA sequence: TGTGCCAGCACCCTCCCGGGACAGGGGAACTATGGCTACACCTTC. Residues: CASTLPGQGNYGYTF. The chain joins TRBV28 to TRBJ1-2; TRBD1 aligns across 10 bases. Trimming removed 7 bases from V and 2 bases from J; junction bases left unmatched: 7. The CDR3 length is 15 residues. The germline gives CDR1 MDHEN, CDR2 SYDVKM.

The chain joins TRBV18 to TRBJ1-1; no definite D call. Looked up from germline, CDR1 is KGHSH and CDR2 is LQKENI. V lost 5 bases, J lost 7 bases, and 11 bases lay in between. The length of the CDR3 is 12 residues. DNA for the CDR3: TGTGCCAGCTCATCTATACTCGGTGAAGCTTTCTTT. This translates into CASSSILGEAFF.

The CDR3 nucleotides are TGTGCCACCGGACTAGCGGGACGGAACCAAGAGACCCAGTACTTC. This gives the protein CATGLAGRNQETQYF. The chain joins TRBV7-2 to TRBJ2-5; TRBD2 agrees at 12 bases. The V gene end was trimmed by 10 bases and the J gene end by 0 bases; junction bases not matched to a gene: 6. The CDR3 loop spans 15 amino acids. Germline CDR1 and CDR2: SGHTA and FQGNSA. The full variable domain, its missing parts supplied by reference TRBV7-2 and TRBJ2-5, is GAGVSQSPSNKVTEKGKDVELRCDPISGHTALYWYRQSLGQGLEFLIYFQGNSAPDKSGLPSDRFSAERTGGSVSTLTIQRTQQEDSAVYLCATGLAGRNQETQYFGPGTRLLVL.

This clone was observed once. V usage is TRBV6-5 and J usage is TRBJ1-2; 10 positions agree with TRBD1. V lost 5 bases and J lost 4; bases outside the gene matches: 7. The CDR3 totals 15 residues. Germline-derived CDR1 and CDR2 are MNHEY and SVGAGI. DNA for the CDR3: TGTGCCAGCAGTCCTAGACAGGGGGCTATCTATGGCTACACCTTC. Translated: CASSPRQGAIYGYTF.

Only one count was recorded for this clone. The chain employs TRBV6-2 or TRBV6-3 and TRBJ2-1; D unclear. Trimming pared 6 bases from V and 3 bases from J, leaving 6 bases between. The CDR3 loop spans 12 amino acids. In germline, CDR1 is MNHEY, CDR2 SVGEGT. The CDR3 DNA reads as TGTGCCAGCAGCACAGTCTACAATGAGCAGTTCTTC. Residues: CASSTVYNEQFF.

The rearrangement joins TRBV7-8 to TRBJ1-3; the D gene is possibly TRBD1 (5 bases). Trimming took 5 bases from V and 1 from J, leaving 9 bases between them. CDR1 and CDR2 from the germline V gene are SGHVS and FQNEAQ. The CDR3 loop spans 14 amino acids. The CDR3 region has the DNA TGTGCCAGCAGCCCGACAGATTCTGGAAACACCATATATTTT. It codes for CASSPTDSGNTIYF.

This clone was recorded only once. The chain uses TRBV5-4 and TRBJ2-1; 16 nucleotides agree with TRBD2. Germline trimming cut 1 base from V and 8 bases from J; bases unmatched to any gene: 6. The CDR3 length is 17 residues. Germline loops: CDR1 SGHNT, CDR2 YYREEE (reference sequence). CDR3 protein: CASSLLGLAGGWDEQFF. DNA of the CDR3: TGTGCCAGCAGCTTGTTGGGACTAGCGGGAGGGTGGGATGAGCAGTTCTTC. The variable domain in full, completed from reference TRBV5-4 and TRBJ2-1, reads ETGVTQSPTHLIKTRGQQVTLRCSSQSGHNTVSWYQQALGQGPQFIFQYYREEENGRGNFPPRFSGLQFPNYSSELNVNALELDDSALYLCASSLLGLAGGWDEQFFGPGTRLTVL.

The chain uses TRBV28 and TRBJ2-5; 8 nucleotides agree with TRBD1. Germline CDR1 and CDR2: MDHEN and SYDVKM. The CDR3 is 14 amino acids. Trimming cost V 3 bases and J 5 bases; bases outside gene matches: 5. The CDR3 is CASSFRTGMETQYF. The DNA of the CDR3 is TGTGCCAGCAGTTTCCGGACAGGGATGGAGACCCAGTACTTC.

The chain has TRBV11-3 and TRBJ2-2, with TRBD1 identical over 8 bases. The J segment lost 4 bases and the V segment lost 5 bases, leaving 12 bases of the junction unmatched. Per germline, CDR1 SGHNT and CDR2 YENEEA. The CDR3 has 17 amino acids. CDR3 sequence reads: CASSIGQGRFSTGELFF. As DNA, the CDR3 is TGTGCCAGCAGCATCGGACAGGGTCGGTTTAGCACCGGGGAGCTGTTTTTT.

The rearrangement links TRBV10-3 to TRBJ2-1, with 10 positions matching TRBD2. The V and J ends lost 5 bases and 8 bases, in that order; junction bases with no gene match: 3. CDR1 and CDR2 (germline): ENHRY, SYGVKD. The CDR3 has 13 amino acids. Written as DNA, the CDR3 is TGTGCCATCAGTAAGCGGGAGGGGGATGAGCAGTTCTTC. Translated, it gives CAISKREGDEQFF.

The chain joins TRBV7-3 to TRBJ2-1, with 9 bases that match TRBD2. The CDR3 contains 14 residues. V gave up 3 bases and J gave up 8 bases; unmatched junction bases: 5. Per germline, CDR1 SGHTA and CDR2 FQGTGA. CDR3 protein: CASSLGASGDEQFF. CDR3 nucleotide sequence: TGTGCCAGCAGCTTGGGAGCTAGCGGGGATGAGCAGTTCTTC.

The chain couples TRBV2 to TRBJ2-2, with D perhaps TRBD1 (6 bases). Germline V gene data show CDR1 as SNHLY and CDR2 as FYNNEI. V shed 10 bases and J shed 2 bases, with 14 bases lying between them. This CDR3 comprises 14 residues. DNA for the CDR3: TGTGCCACAATAAAGGGACAAAACACCGGGGAGCTGTTTTTT. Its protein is CATIKGQNTGELFF.

CDR3 bases: TGTGCCAGCAGTTTGGGACAGATCCGTCCCGGCTACACCTTC. Protein product: CASSLGQIRPGYTF. The rearrangement joins TRBV28 to TRBJ1-2, with TRBD1 identical over 7 bases. The germline V gene has CDR1 MDHEN and CDR2 SYDVKM. The CDR3 is made up of 14 amino acids. V trimming: 3 bases; J trimming: 8 bases; junction bases outside the gene matches: 9.

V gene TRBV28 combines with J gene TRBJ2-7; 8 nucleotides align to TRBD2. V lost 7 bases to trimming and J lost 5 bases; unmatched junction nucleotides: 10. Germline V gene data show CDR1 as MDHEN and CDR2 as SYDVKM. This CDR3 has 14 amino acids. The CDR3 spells CASTLGGGIDEQYF. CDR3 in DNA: TGTGCCAGCACCCTGGGCGGGGGGATTGACGAGCAGTACTTC.